This T cell receptor beta chain was observed in a study of blood T cells in healthy people across ages. This clonotype was observed a handful of times. The use of a sample-barcoded 5' primer and a J-beta primer mix characterized a second PCR of about 7 to 12 cycles. TCRdb itself ran the 5' RACE reads through MiXCR, one entry per CDR3 protein. Among fewer than 800,000 distinct CDR3 sequences, 20% to 25% were seen once, and the ten largest hold under 9.5%. A further study also used this sample, focusing on T cells of mothers and their children.

The sequence was obtained from a boy younger than 18 in good health. The sequenced sample consisted of blood.

This chain's CDR3 is CASSRGTDYYNEQFF. The DNA of the CDR3 is TGCGCCAGCAGCCGCGGGACGGACTACTACAATGAGCAGTTCTTC. The genes are TRBV4-1 and TRBJ2-1; D is possibly TRBD2 (6 bases). Trimming left V 4 bases short and J 3 bases short, with 13 bases between. The CDR3 contains 15 residues. Germline V CDR1 and CDR2: MGHRA, YSYEKL.